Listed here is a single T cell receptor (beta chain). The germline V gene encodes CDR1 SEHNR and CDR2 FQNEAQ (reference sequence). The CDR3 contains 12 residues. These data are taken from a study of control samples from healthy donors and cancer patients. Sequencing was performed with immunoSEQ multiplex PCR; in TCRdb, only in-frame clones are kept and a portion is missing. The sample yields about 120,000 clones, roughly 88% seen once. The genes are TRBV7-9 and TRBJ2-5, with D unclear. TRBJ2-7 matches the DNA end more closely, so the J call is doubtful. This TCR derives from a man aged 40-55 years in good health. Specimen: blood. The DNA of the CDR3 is TGTGCCAGCAGTCTAAAATACTACGAGCAGTACTTC. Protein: CASSLKYYEQYF.